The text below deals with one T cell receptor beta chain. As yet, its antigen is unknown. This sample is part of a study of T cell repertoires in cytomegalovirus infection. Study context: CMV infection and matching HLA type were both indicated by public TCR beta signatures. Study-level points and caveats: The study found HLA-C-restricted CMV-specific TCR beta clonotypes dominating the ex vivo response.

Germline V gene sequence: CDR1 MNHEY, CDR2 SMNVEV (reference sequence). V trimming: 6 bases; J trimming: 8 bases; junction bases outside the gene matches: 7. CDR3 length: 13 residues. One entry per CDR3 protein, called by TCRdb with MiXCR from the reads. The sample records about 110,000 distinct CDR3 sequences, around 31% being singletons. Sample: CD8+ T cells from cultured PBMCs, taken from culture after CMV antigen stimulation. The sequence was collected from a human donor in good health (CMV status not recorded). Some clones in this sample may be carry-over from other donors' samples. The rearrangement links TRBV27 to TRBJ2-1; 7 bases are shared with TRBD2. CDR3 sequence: CASRGLSSYEQFF. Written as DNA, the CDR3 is TGTGCCAGCAGGGGACTAAGCTCGTATGAGCAGTTCTTC.